The table lists the clone carrying this TCR beta chain with many counts. Unique molecular identifiers were used in preparing the TCRbeta library. TCRdb processed the PCR reads anew with MiXCR; each CDR3 protein has one entry. The sample yields 170,000 or so distinct CDR3 sequences, approximately 7% seen once. This specimen belongs to a study of T-cell reconstitution after alpha-beta-depleted transplantation in children. This specimen was PBMCs from the stem cell graft donor, taken from the stem cell graft. This TCR was sampled from a human donor who donated a stem cell graft to a child with Wiskott-Aldrich syndrome.

The CDR3 coding sequence is TGTGCCAGCAGTTGGGCTGCCGACTATGGCTACACCTTC. This encodes CASSWAADYGYTF. This chain links TRBV12-3 or TRBV12-4 with TRBJ1-2; D not resolved. Trimming shortened V by 4 bases and J by 3 bases, and 9 bases separated the two germline ends. The CDR3 totals 13 residues.